This T cell receptor (beta chain) was sequenced in a study of shared clonotypes between healthy human individuals. About this clone itself: Its specificity is unknown.

The donor cohort consisted entirely of Caucasian adults residing in Nashville, Tennessee. V was trimmed by 2 bases and J by 0 bases, leaving 8 bases between them. The CDR3 consists of 15 residues. The germline V gene encodes CDR1 LNHDA and CDR2 SQIVND (reference sequence). Original data processing: ImmunoSEQ output held junction-only sequences without quality scores, so filtering differed. Sequenced by immunoSEQ multiplex PCR; TCRdb stores in-frame clones only, minus some. V and J calls and clone size are as listed in that table; D and trimming were resolved from the DNA. This sample has around 2.1 million clones, with 90% to 97% found just once. Study-wide results and caveats: The four-donor shared clonotypes exceeded non-shared clonotypes in generation probability, with non-shared ones scoring lower. The authors expected sequencing depth to affect clonotype sharing among donors.

Sequencing input: naive CD4+ T cells sorted from blood. Described subset: CD45RA+ positively selected. This clonotype was obtained from a man younger than 35 in good health. The chain links TRBV19 to TRBJ1-3, with D unresolved. CDR3 loop: CASSIYSSSGNTIYF. CDR3 in DNA: TGTGCCAGTAGTATATACAGTAGCTCTGGAAACACCATATATTTT.